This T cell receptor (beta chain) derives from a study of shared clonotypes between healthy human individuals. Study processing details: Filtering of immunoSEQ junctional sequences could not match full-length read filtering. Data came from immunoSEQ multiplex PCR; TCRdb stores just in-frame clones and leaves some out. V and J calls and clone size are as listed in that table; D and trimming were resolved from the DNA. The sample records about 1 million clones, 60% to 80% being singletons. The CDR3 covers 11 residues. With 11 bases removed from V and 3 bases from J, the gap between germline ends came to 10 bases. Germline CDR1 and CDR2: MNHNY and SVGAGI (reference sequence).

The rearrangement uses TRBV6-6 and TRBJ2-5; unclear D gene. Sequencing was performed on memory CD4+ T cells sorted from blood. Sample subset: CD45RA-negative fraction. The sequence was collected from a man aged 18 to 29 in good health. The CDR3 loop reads CAATTKETQYF. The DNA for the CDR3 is TGTGCCGCCACTACCAAAGAGACCCAGTACTTC.